These 10 T cell receptor beta chains share one sample of origin, sequenced in a study of T cell repertoires in cytomegalovirus infection (dated by TCRdb to between 2018 and 2020). Reads for this sample came from an Illumina HiSeq 1500. TCRdb applied fastp at Q25 and MiXCR to the public reads, then kept only in-frame beta chains. Rows with one shared CDR3 protein collapse into an entry with the most common genes and DNA. Here the sample has 680,000 or so distinct CDR3 sequences; 35% occur a single time. 2.5% to 3.5% of the sample is taken by the ten largest. The sample taken for sequencing was PBMCs. These TCRs come from a human donor in good health (CMV status not recorded). Some clones in this sample may be carry-over from other donors' samples.

V usage is TRBV5-1 and J usage is TRBJ1-1; possibly TRBD1 for D (5 bases). Between the trimmed V and J ends, which lost 5 bases and 1 base, there was a span of 12 bases. This CDR3 is built from 14 residues. From germline, CDR1 is SGHRS and CDR2 YFSETQ. The CDR3 nucleotides read TGCGCCAGCAGGCCCCTCAGGGAGAACACTGAAGCTTTCTTT. It encodes CASRPLRENTEAFF.

The chain recombines TRBV6-5 with TRBJ2-1, with TRBD1 matching over 12 bases. V lost 6 bases to trimming and J lost 8 bases; unmatched junction nucleotides: 5. The CDR3 is 14 amino acids. CDR1 is MNHEY, CDR2 SVGAGI, per germline. The CDR3 sequence is CASSRGTGGHEQFF. Here the CDR3 DNA reads TGTGCCAGCAGCCGAGGGACAGGGGGCCATGAGCAGTTCTTC.

The chain has TRBV12-3 or TRBV12-4 and TRBJ2-7; D uncertain. Trimming left V 1 base short and J 4 bases short, with 8 bases between. The CDR3 is 13 amino acids. The CDR3 loop is CASSLERQYEQYF. In DNA form, the CDR3 reads TGTGCCAGCAGTTTAGAACGGCAGTACGAGCAGTACTTC.

This clonotype was seen repeatedly, ten times or more. The chain uses TRBV28 and TRBJ2-3; 10 nucleotides line up with TRBD1. This CDR3 is built from 15 residues. Germline V gives CDR1 MDHEN, CDR2 SYDVKM. The V gene end was trimmed by 1 base and the J gene end by 3 bases; junction bases not matched to a gene: 1. The CDR3 DNA reads TGTGCCAGCAGTTTATCGGGACAGGGGACAGATACGCAGTATTTT. It is translated as CASSLSGQGTDTQYF.

This clonotype appeared a few times. J is TRBJ2-7 and V is TRBV5-1, with D uncertain. The CDR3 contains 13 residues. Germline V gene sequence: CDR1 SGHRS, CDR2 YFSETQ. V lost 2 bases and J lost 6, with 12 bases in between. CDR3 amino acids: CASSFQKHGEQYF. CDR3 coding DNA: TGCGCCAGCAGCTTCCAAAAGCATGGCGAGCAGTACTTC. The variable domain in full, completed from reference TRBV5-1 and TRBJ2-7, reads KAGVTQTPRYLIKTRGQQVTLSCSPISGHRSVSWYQQTPGQGLQFLFEYFSETQRNKGNFPGRFSGRQFSNSRSEMNVSTLELGDSALYLCASSFQKHGEQYFGPGTRLTVT.

This clonotype has only a few counts. The V and J genes are TRBV4-1 and TRBJ1-1; D perhaps matches TRBD1 (5 bases). V was cut by 3 bases and J by 0 bases, with 11 bases left in between. Germline loops: CDR1 MGHRA, CDR2 YSYEKL. This CDR3 contains 15 residues. The CDR3: CASSHSGDLNTEAFF. CDR3 DNA sequence: TGCGCCAGCAGCCACTCCGGGGACCTGAACACTGAAGCTTTCTTT.

The CDR3 DNA follows: TGTGCCAGCAGCGGAATAGGGTCAGCAACCTACAATGAGCAGTTCTTC. This gives the protein CASSGIGSATYNEQFF. V and J are TRBV7-2 and TRBJ2-1; D is unclear. Trimming cost V 5 bases and J 2 bases, with 16 bases left between them. Germline CDR1 is SGHTA and CDR2 is FQGNSA. The CDR3 is made up of 16 amino acids.

The chain is built from TRBV28 and TRBJ1-2, with 12 bases aligning to TRBD1. The germline CDR1 and CDR2 sequences are MDHEN and SYDVKM. Trimming at V came to 3 bases and at J to 7 bases, leaving 3 bases not matched to a gene. This CDR3 is 14 amino acids long. CDR3 DNA: TGTGCCAGCAGTTTGGGACAGGGGGCTGTTGGCTACACCTTC. The encoded protein is CASSLGQGAVGYTF.

The rearrangement links TRBV5-6 to TRBJ2-7, with 8 bases aligning to TRBD2. Germline CDR1 is SGHDT and CDR2 is YYEEEE. After removal of 5 bases from V and 4 bases from J, the junction contained 8 bases not matched to a gene. The CDR3 runs to 14 residues. The CDR3 DNA is TGTGCCAGCAGGATAGCGGGGCGAACTTACGAGCAGTACTTC. This sequence encodes CASRIAGRTYEQYF. Looking up the rest from reference TRBV5-6 and TRBJ2-7 gives the full variable domain: DAGVTQSPTHLIKTRGQQVTLRCSPKSGHDTVSWYQQALGQGPQFIFQYYEEEERQRGNFPDRFSGHQFPNYSSELNVNALLLGDSALYLCASRIAGRTYEQYFGPGTRLTVT.

The chain links TRBV7-9 to TRBJ2-1, with 10 bases matching TRBD2. The CDR3 is made up of 18 amino acids. CDR1 is SEHNR, CDR2 FQNEAQ, per germline (reference sequence). V dropped 2 bases and J dropped 4; count of bases not matched to a gene: 11. Written as DNA, the CDR3 is TGTGCCAGCAGCTTACCCTCCGGACTAGCGGTTTCTTACAATGAGCAGTTCTTC. Its translation: CASSLPSGLAVSYNEQFF.